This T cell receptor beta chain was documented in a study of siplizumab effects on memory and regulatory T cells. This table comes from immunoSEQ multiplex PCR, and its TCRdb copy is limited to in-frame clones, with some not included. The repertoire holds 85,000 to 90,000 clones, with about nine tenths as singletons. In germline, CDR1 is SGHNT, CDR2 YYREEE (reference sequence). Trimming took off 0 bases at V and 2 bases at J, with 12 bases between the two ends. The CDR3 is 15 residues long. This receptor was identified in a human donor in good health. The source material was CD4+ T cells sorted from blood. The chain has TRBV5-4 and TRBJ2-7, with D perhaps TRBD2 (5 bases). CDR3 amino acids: CASSLGWGAAYEQYF. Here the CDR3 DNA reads TGTGCCAGCAGCTTGGGTTGGGGAGCTGCCTACGAGCAGTACTTC.